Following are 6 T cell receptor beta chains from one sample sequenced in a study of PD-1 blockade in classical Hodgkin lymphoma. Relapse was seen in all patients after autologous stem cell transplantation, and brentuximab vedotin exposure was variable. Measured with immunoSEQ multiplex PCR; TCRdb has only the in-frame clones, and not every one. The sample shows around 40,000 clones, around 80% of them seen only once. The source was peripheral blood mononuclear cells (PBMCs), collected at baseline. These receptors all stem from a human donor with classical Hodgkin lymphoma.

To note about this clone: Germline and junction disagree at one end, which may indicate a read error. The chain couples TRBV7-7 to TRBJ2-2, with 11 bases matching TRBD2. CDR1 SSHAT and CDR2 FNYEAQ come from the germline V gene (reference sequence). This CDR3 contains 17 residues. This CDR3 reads CASSNSGRAGGTGELFF. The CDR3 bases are TGTGCTAGCAGCAATAGCGGGAGGGCCGGGGGCACCGGGGAGCTGTTTTTT.

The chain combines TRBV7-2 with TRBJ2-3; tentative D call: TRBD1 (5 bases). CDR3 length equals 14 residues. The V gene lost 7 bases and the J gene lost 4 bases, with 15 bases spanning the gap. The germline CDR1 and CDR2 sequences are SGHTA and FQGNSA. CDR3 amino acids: CASNLNWGSDTQYF. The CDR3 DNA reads TGTGCCAGCAACCTCAACTGGGGCTCAGATACGCAGTATTTT.

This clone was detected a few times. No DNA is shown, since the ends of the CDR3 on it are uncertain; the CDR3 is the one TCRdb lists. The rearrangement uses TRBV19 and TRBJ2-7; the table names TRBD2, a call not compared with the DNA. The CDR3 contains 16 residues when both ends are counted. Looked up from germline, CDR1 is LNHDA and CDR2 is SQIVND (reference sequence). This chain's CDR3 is CASSIAGTLGTVEQYF.

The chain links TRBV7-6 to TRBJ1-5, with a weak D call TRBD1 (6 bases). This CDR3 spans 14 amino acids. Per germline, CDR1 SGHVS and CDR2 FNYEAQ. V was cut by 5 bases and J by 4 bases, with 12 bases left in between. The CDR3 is CASSEEQGNQPQHF. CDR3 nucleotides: TGTGCCAGCAGCGAAGAACAGGGTAATCAGCCCCAGCATTTT.

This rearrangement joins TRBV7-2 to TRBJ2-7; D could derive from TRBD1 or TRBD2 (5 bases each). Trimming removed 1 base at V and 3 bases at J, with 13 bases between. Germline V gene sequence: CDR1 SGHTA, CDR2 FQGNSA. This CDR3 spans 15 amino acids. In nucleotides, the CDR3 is TGTGCCAGCAGCTTAGGGGGCGTGGGGGTCTACGAGCAGTACTTC. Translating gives CASSLGGVGVYEQYF.

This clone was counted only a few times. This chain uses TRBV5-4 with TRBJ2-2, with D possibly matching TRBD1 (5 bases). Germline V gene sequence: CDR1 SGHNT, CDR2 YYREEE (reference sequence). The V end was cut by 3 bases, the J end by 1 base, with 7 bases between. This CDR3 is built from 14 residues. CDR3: CASSSDKNTGELFF. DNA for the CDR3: TGTGCCAGCAGCTCGGACAAGAACACCGGGGAGCTGTTTTTT.